The 10 T cell receptor beta chains presented below share a single source sample, sequenced in a study of CD8+ T cells in alopecia areata. cDNA prepared by RNA extraction and subsequent reverse transcription served as the template for sequencing. Data came from immunoSEQ multiplex PCR; TCRdb stores just in-frame clones and leaves some out. The table has about 190,000 clones, 60% to 70% seen once. The treatment is: oral pan-JAK inhibitor, 5-10 mg twice daily. The sequenced sample was CD4+ T cells sorted from blood, obtained at week 4, from a patient treated with tofacitinib. These receptors came from a human donor with alopecia areata.

In its sample, this clone was seen once. The chain carries TRBV20-1 and TRBJ2-1; D is uncertain. Trimming cost V 7 bases and J 9 bases, with 13 bases left between them. CDR3 length: 11 residues. Germline V gene lookup returns CDR1 DFQATT and CDR2 SNEGSKA (reference sequence). CDR3: CSGVGSGEQFF. DNA of the CDR3: TGCAGTGGGGTCGGCTCGGGTGAGCAGTTCTTC.

The gene calls are TRBV9 and TRBJ1-3; D remains ambiguous. This CDR3 is built from 15 residues. Germline CDR1 reads SGDLS; CDR2 reads YYNGEE. V lost 1 base, J lost 4 bases, and 12 bases lay in between. CDR3 coding DNA: TGTGCCAGCAGCGTATCTTGGGGAGACGGAAACACCATATATTTT. Residues: CASSVSWGDGNTIYF.

V is TRBV7-2 and J is TRBJ2-5; 9 bases are a match to TRBD2. CDR3 length equals 16 residues. CDR1 and CDR2 from the germline V gene are SGHTA and FQGNSA. Trimming removed 8 bases from V and 1 base from J; junction bases left unmatched: 11. CDR3 bases: TGTGCCAGCGCTAAAAGCCGAGCGGGAGGCCAAGAGACCCAGTACTTC. Translating gives CASAKSRAGGQETQYF.

The rearrangement links TRBV7-2 to TRBJ2-7; D tentatively reads TRBD1 or TRBD2 (6 bases each). CDR1 is SGHTA and CDR2 is FQGNSA in the germline V gene. The CDR3 consists of 14 residues. The V and J ends lost 7 bases and 5 bases respectively, with 18 bases between them. The CDR3 reads CASTSYGGRNEQYF. CDR3 DNA sequence: TGTGCCAGCACCTCTTACGGGGGCAGGAACGAGCAGTACTTC.

The chain recombines TRBV14 with TRBJ2-7; TRBD1 matches 7 bases. J gave up 1 base and V 4 bases, and 7 bases lay outside the gene matches. The CDR3 sequence is 15 residues long. Germline CDR1 SGHDN, CDR2 FVKESK. The CDR3 sequence: CASSPRQGGSYEQYF. CDR3 nucleotide sequence: TGTGCCAGCAGCCCGCGACAGGGTGGGTCCTACGAGCAGTACTTC.

This clone was observed once. The chain couples TRBV28 to TRBJ1-2, with D perhaps TRBD1 (6 bases). The CDR3 is 13 residues long. Trimming stripped 5 bases from V and 8 bases from J, with 15 bases between. Per germline, CDR1 MDHEN and CDR2 SYDVKM. CDR3 sequence: CASSTPGGRGYTF. The CDR3 region has the DNA TGTGCCAGCAGTACACCGGGGGGCCGGGGCTACACCTTC.

The chain carries TRBV2 and TRBJ2-5, with 7 nucleotides matching TRBD1. The J segment lost 5 bases and the V segment lost 3 bases, leaving 6 bases of the junction unmatched. CDR3 length: 14 amino acids. CDR1 SNHLY and CDR2 FYNNEI come from the germline V gene. The DNA of the CDR3 is TGTGCCAGCAGTGAGGGACAGATGGGGGAGACCCAGTACTTC. Translating gives CASSEGQMGETQYF.

This clone was observed a handful of times. The chain uses TRBV27 and TRBJ2-7; no reliable D call. The V gene's germline CDR1 is MNHEY and CDR2 SMNVEV (reference sequence). V lost 9 bases and J 1 base, leaving 13 bases between the germline ends. This CDR3 has 13 amino acids. The CDR3 coding sequence is TGTGCCAGTTCCGTGAGGCGGTCCTACGAGCAGTACTTC. It is translated as CASSVRRSYEQYF.

This clone has just a few counts. V is TRBV2 and J is TRBJ2-5; 7 bases are shared with TRBD2. The length of the CDR3 is 15 residues. CDR1 and CDR2 (germline): SNHLY, FYNNEI. V lost 2 bases to trimming and J lost 7 bases; unmatched junction nucleotides: 10. CDR3 sequence reads: CASSESGLAERTQYF. CDR3 nucleotide sequence: TGTGCCAGCAGTGAATCGGGGCTAGCGGAACGGACCCAGTACTTC.

In nucleotides, the CDR3 is TGTGCCAGCAGCGTAGCTGATCAGGGCTCCTACGAGCAGTACTTC. It encodes CASSVADQGSYEQYF. This chain uses TRBV9 with TRBJ2-7, with a weak D call TRBD1 (5 bases). CDR1 is SGDLS and CDR2 is YYNGEE in the germline V gene. This CDR3 is built from 15 residues. The V and J ends lost 0 bases and 0 bases respectively, with 10 bases between them. The full variable domain, in which reference TRBV9 and TRBJ2-7 provide the parts outside the CDR3, is DSGVTQTPKHLITATGQRVTLRCSPRSGDLSVYWYQQSLDQGLQFLIQYYNGEERAKGNILERFSAQQFPDLHSELNLSSLELGDSALYFCASSVADQGSYEQYFGPGTRLTVT.